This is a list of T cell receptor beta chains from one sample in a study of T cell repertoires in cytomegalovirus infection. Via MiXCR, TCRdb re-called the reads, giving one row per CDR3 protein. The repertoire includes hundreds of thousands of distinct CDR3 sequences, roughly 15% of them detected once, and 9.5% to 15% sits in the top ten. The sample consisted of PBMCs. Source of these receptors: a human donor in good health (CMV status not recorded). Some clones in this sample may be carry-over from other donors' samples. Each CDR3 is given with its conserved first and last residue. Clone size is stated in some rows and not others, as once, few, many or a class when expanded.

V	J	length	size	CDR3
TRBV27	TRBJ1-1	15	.	CASSYSGGGGTEAFF
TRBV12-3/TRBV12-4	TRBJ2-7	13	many	CASSPGYTYEQYF
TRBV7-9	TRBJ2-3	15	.	CASSLSKRGADTQYF
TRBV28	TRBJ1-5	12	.	CASSGKGQPQHF
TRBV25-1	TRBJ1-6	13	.	CASGQYYNSPLHF
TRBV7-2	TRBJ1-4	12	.	CASSPESEKLFF
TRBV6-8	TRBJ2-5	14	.	CATSIAGGPGTQYF
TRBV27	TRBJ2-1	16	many	CASSPDSPIMANEQFF
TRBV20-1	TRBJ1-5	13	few	CSASPPGVSPQHF
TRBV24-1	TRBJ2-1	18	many	CATSGLITGLISYNEQFF
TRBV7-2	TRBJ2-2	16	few	CASSAYRGRDTGELFF
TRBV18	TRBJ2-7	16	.	CASSPPVGGSTYEQYF
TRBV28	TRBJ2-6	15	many	CASSPRQVRANVLTF
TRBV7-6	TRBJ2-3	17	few	CASSSGQGAPPTDTQYF
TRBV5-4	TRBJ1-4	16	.	CASSLGPDVLNEKLFF